These 17 T cell receptor beta chains came from one sample sequenced in a study of blood T cell repertoires in COVID-19. The data were produced by immunoSEQ multiplex PCR, yet TCRdb's version contains in-frame clones alone and is incomplete. This sample has around 63,000 clones, with more than 60% found just once. Specimen: peripheral blood. These receptors were collected from a woman aged 45 to 65 with active or convalescent COVID-19.

V is TRBV4-1 and J is TRBJ2-3, with 7 positions matching TRBD2. CDR1 MGHRA and CDR2 YSYEKL come from the germline V gene. J was trimmed by 6 bases and V by 4 bases; bases with no gene match: 13. This CDR3 is 16 amino acids long. DNA for the CDR3: TGCGCCAGCAGCCCCAGGAGAACGGGAGCGGGGGATACGCAGTATTTT. Its translation: CASSPRRTGAGDTQYF.

The chain uses TRBV10-1 and TRBJ1-2, with 8 bases aligning to TRBD1. Trimming took 3 bases from V and 4 from J; bases not matched to a gene: 4. Germline CDR1 reads WNHNN; CDR2 reads SYGVQD (reference sequence). This CDR3 is 14 amino acids long. The CDR3 here is CASSEDRGGYGYTF. The CDR3 region has the DNA TGCGCCAGCAGTGAAGACAGGGGCGGCTATGGCTACACCTTC.

The chain couples TRBV5-1 to TRBJ2-7; D perhaps matches TRBD2 (5 bases). V was clipped by 3 bases and J by 5 bases, with 15 bases between them. Germline-derived CDR1 and CDR2 are SGHRS and YFSETQ. This CDR3 spans 14 amino acids. The DNA for the CDR3 is TGCGCCAGCAGCTATTATCGGGGTTATAACGAGCAGTACTTC. Protein product: CASSYYRGYNEQYF.

V gene TRBV12-5 combines with J gene TRBJ1-1; D not resolved. Deletions cut 6 bases from V and 7 bases from J, with 12 bases between. This CDR3 region has 12 residues. Per germline, CDR1 LGHNT and CDR2 FRNRAP. The CDR3 loop is CASGGDVIEAFF. The CDR3, as DNA: TGTGCTAGTGGCGGAGACGTCATTGAAGCTTTCTTT.

CDR3 DNA: TGTGCCAGTAGGGTTAGCGGGACCTCCACAGATACGCAGTATTTT. Translation gives CASRVSGTSTDTQYF. This rearrangement joins TRBV19 to TRBJ2-3, with TRBD2 matching over 8 bases. Germline CDR1 LNHDA, CDR2 SQIVND (reference sequence). Losses at the gene ends were 6 bases for V and 2 bases for J; bases not matched to a gene: 7. The CDR3 spans 15 residues.

The chain recombines TRBV27 with TRBJ2-7; 9 bases are a match to TRBD2. CDR1 and CDR2 from the germline V gene are MNHEY and SMNVEV (reference sequence). V lost 2 bases to trimming and J lost 4 bases; unmatched junction nucleotides: 12. The length of the CDR3 is 17 residues. The CDR3 is CASSLSGGRATGYEQYF. The CDR3 DNA reads TGTGCCAGCAGTTTAAGTGGCGGGAGGGCCACTGGGTACGAGCAGTACTTC.

V usage is TRBV6-5 and J usage is TRBJ1-4; 7 nucleotides align to TRBD1. This CDR3 spans 14 amino acids. Losses at the gene ends were 4 bases for V and 4 bases for J; bases not matched to a gene: 3. CDR1 is MNHEY, CDR2 SVGAGI, per germline. This chain's CDR3 is CASSWDSHNEKLFF. The CDR3 coding sequence is TGTGCCAGCAGTTGGGACAGCCATAATGAAAAACTGTTTTTT.

The CDR3 DNA reads as TGTGCCAGCATTACGACAGGGGGCGCGGGCTATGGCTACACCTTC. Translation gives CASITTGGAGYGYTF. The chain combines TRBV6-5 with TRBJ1-2, with TRBD1 matching 10 bases. This CDR3 is 15 amino acids long. Trimming removed 7 bases from V and 4 bases from J; junction bases left unmatched: 9. Germline loops: CDR1 MNHEY, CDR2 SVGAGI.

The chain joins TRBV19 to TRBJ2-3; 12 bases align to TRBD2. The germline gives CDR1 LNHDA, CDR2 SQIVND (reference sequence). The V and J ends lost 11 bases and 5 bases, in that order; junction bases with no gene match: 8. The CDR3 totals 14 residues. CDR3 coding DNA: TGTGCCTCCTCTAGCGGGAGGGTTATAGATACGCAGTATTTT. Protein: CASSSGRVIDTQYF. Based on the CDR3 plus reference TRBV19 and TRBJ2-3, the full variable domain is DGGITQSPKYLFRKEGQNVTLSCEQNLNHDAMYWYRQDPGQGLRLIYYSQIVNDFQKGDIAEGYSVSREKKESFPLTVTSAQKNPTAFYLCASSSGRVIDTQYFGPGTRLTVL.

This clone has a single count. The chain links TRBV19 to TRBJ1-6, with 8 bases that match TRBD1. V shed 4 bases, J shed 8 bases, and the junction held 4 bases outside the gene matches. The CDR3 loop spans 14 amino acids. Germline V gene sequence: CDR1 LNHDA, CDR2 SQIVND (reference sequence). CDR3 amino acids: CASSNGQGYSPLHF. CDR3 nucleotide sequence: TGTGCCAGTAGTAACGGACAGGGCTATTCACCCCTCCACTTT.

J is TRBJ2-5 and V is TRBV19; TRBD2 matches 11 bases. The CDR3 has 15 amino acids. J was trimmed by 4 bases and V by 6 bases; bases with no gene match: 7. Germline V CDR1 and CDR2: LNHDA, SQIVND (reference sequence). The CDR3: CASRNSGRAGETQYF. Here the CDR3 DNA reads TGTGCCAGTAGAAATAGCGGGAGGGCCGGAGAGACCCAGTACTTC.

CDR3 sequence: CASSLSGRDNEQYF. The CDR3 bases are TGTGCCAGCAGCCTAAGCGGGAGGGACAACGAGCAGTACTTC. The V gene is TRBV9, the J gene TRBJ2-7; 10 positions match TRBD2. Per germline, CDR1 SGDLS and CDR2 YYNGEE. CDR3 length equals 14 residues. V dropped 4 bases and J dropped 5; count of bases not matched to a gene: 6.

The rearrangement links TRBV5-1 to TRBJ2-1; D is unclear. Germline V gives CDR1 SGHRS, CDR2 YFSETQ. Trimming left V 1 base short and J 10 bases short, with 6 bases between. The CDR3 runs to 11 residues. CDR3 loop: CASSLSREQFF. As DNA, the CDR3 is TGCGCCAGCAGCTTGAGTCGGGAGCAGTTCTTC.

The chain employs TRBV2 and TRBJ2-7, with 7 bases fitting TRBD1. There are 12 residues in the CDR3. Germline-derived CDR1 and CDR2 are SNHLY and FYNNEI. The V and J ends lost 5 bases and 6 bases, in that order; junction bases with no gene match: 4. The CDR3 coding sequence is TGTGCCAGCAGTCCCCGACAGGGCGAGCAGTACTTC. Residues: CASSPRQGEQYF.

The gene calls are TRBV10-3 and TRBJ1-3; 7 bases are a match to TRBD1. V lost 7 bases, J lost 3 bases, and 6 bases stayed unmatched. This CDR3 spans 14 amino acids. Germline CDR1 and CDR2: ENHRY and SYGVKD. The chain's CDR3 is CAIKSRGDGNTIYF. CDR3 DNA: TGTGCCATCAAGTCCAGGGGGGATGGAAACACCATATATTTT.

CDR3 nucleotide sequence: TGTGCCACCAAAATTAGCGGGGGCACAGATACGCAGTATTTT. This gives the protein CATKISGGTDTQYF. The chain joins TRBV15 to TRBJ2-3, with TRBD2 identical over 8 bases. With 7 bases clipped from V and 1 base from J, the junction kept 4 bases outside the gene matches. CDR3 length equals 14 residues. Germline CDR1 is LNHNV and CDR2 is YYDKDF (reference sequence). The full variable domain, completed using reference TRBV15 and TRBJ2-3, is DAMVIQNPRYQVTQFGKPVTLSCSQTLNHNVMYWYQQKSSQAPKLLFHYYDKDFNNEADTPDNFQSRRPNTSFCFLDIRSPGLGDTAMYLCATKISGGTDTQYFGPGTRLTVL.

The genes are TRBV11-2 and TRBJ2-3; 8 positions agree with TRBD2. V gave up 4 bases and J gave up 5 bases; unmatched junction bases: 11. The CDR3 has 16 residues. Germline V gene data show CDR1 as SGHAT and CDR2 as FQNNGV. The CDR3 nucleotides are TGTGCCAGCAGCTCAGCACTAGCGGAGAGGGGAGATACGCAGTATTTT. Its translation is CASSSALAERGDTQYF.